What follows are 29 T cell receptor beta chains derived from one specimen sequenced in a study of T-cell memory formation after mild COVID-19. TCRdb redid the calling of the 5' RACE reads with MiXCR, one entry per CDR3 protein. The profile covers 25,000 to 35,000 distinct CDR3 sequences, with approximately 7.4% appearing a single time and roughly 14% taken by the ten largest. Sequencing used PBMCs or a T cell subset sorted from them (not recorded which). The receptors come from an adult woman who had mild COVID-19 (a few samples of this study predate the infection). Cell type and time point are not known.

This clonotype was observed at least ten times. The chain has TRBV7-2 and TRBJ1-5, with D tentatively TRBD1 (5 bases). Trimming removed 5 bases from V and 4 bases from J, with 12 bases in between. Germline CDR1 is SGHTA and CDR2 is FQGNSA. The CDR3 consists of 14 residues. The CDR3 DNA reads as TGTGCCAGCAGCCTCGGGGGAGGGAATCAGCCCCAGCATTTT. This codes for CASSLGGGNQPQHF.

This clonotype came up many times. The chain uses TRBV6-5 and TRBJ1-5, with D possibly being TRBD1 (5 bases). This CDR3 comprises 14 residues. CDR1 MNHEY and CDR2 SVGAGI come from the germline V gene. Trimming took 4 bases from V and 2 from J, leaving 9 bases between them. The CDR3 protein is CASSFQGGNQPQHF. CDR3 bases: TGTGCCAGCAGTTTTCAGGGAGGCAATCAGCCCCAGCATTTT.

V usage is TRBV7-6 and J usage is TRBJ2-3; D is undetermined. Trimming stripped 4 bases from V and 0 bases from J, with 5 bases between. Germline V gene data show CDR1 as SGHVS and CDR2 as FNYEAQ. The CDR3 runs to 13 residues. DNA for the CDR3: TGTGCCAGCAGCTACACTAGCACAGATACGCAGTATTTT. As protein: CASSYTSTDTQYF.

The chain links TRBV29-1 to TRBJ2-5; 8 nucleotides match TRBD2. The CDR3 length is 14 residues. V gave up 3 bases and J gave up 4 bases; unmatched junction bases: 7. The germline V gene has CDR1 SQVTM and CDR2 ANQGSEA. The CDR3 DNA follows: TGCAGCGTTGACGGGGCGGGAGGTGGAGAGACCCAGTACTTC. Translated, it gives CSVDGAGGGETQYF.

At least ten counts were recorded for this clonotype. V is TRBV6-2 or TRBV6-3 and J is TRBJ2-7, with 7 bases identical to TRBD2. Germline V lookup: CDR1 MNHEY, CDR2 SVGEGT. The CDR3 is made up of 15 amino acids. The J segment lost 7 bases and the V segment lost 0 bases, leaving 9 bases of the junction unmatched. CDR3 nucleotide sequence: TGTGCCAGCAGTTACTCGGGCGGGAGATCTTTTGAGCAGTACTTC. It encodes CASSYSGGRSFEQYF.

This clonotype was recorded at least ten times. The V and J genes are TRBV6-2 or TRBV6-3 and TRBJ2-1; D is unresolved. Trimming stripped 8 bases from V and 2 bases from J, with 13 bases between. The CDR3 spans 14 residues. Germline V gene data show CDR1 as MNHEY and CDR2 as SVGEGT. Here the CDR3 DNA reads TGTGCCAGCTTCAAAGGATCCACCTACAATGAGCAGTTCTTC. Translated: CASFKGSTYNEQFF.

This clonotype was observed at least ten times. The DNA for the CDR3 is TGTGCCAGCAGCCCTCGCGGGAGGCCCCTCTTCTCTGGGGCCAACGTCCTGACTTTC. Translation: CASSPRGRPLFSGANVLTF. This chain connects TRBV7-2 to TRBJ2-6; 8 bases align to TRBD2. V was clipped by 5 bases and J by 0 bases; unmatched bases: 12. The CDR3 covers 19 residues. Germline V gene lookup returns CDR1 SGHTA and CDR2 FQGNSA.

The sample holds many counts of this clonotype. The chain uses TRBV2 and TRBJ2-7, with D perhaps TRBD2 (5 bases). Trimming removed 2 bases from V and 2 bases from J, with 10 bases in between. CDR1 and CDR2 (germline): SNHLY, FYNNEI. The CDR3 spans 14 residues. CDR3 DNA: TGTGCCAGCAGTGAATTGGGAGCCCCCTACGAGCAGTACTTC. Residues: CASSELGAPYEQYF.

This chain joins TRBV3-1 and TRBJ1-2, with D tentatively TRBD1 (5 bases). The V end was cut by 0 bases, the J end by 0 bases, with 14 bases between. Germline CDR1 reads LGHDT; CDR2 reads YNNKEL (reference sequence). This CDR3 region has 17 residues. Here the CDR3 DNA reads TGTGCCAGCAGCCAAGATGCAGGGATGGATTCTAACTATGGCTACACCTTC. It yields the protein CASSQDAGMDSNYGYTF.

This clonotype has at least ten counts. This chain joins TRBV6-2 or TRBV6-3 and TRBJ2-7, with TRBD1 matching 7 bases. Germline loops: CDR1 MNHEY, CDR2 SVGEGT. The CDR3 covers 16 residues. Trimming at V came to 6 bases and at J to 0 bases, leaving 11 bases not matched to a gene. For the CDR3, the DNA is TGTGCCAGCAGGGGCCATACAGGGGAGAACTCCTACGAGCAGTACTTC. It is translated as CASRGHTGENSYEQYF.

This clonotype was seen ten or more times. The chain is built from TRBV2 and TRBJ1-2, with D perhaps TRBD1 (5 bases). The V gene lost 5 bases and the J gene lost 2 bases, with 9 bases spanning the gap. This CDR3 region has 13 residues. Germline loops: CDR1 SNHLY, CDR2 FYNNEI. In DNA, the CDR3 is TGTGCCAGCAGTCCGGGACGGAACTATGGCTACACCTTC. It is translated as CASSPGRNYGYTF.

Many counts were recorded for this clonotype. This sequence joins TRBV7-9 and TRBJ2-3; 7 bases agree with TRBD2. CDR1 is SEHNR and CDR2 is FQNEAQ in the germline V gene (reference sequence). Germline trimming cut 6 bases from V and 5 bases from J; bases unmatched to any gene: 14. The CDR3 consists of 16 residues. The CDR3 region has the DNA TGTGCCAGCAGTCATCAGACGGGCTGGGGGGGAGATACGCAGTATTTT. Translating gives CASSHQTGWGGDTQYF.

This clonotype was counted at least ten times. The chain has TRBV5-1 and TRBJ2-3; D unresolved. The CDR3 length is 14 residues. Germline CDR1 and CDR2: SGHRS and YFSETQ. The V and J ends lost 8 bases and 2 bases respectively, with 15 bases between them. The CDR3 spells CASCALTHTDTQYF. The CDR3 DNA sequence: TGCGCCAGTTGTGCCCTTACCCACACAGATACGCAGTATTTT.

At least ten counts were recorded for this clonotype. V and J are TRBV3-1 and TRBJ1-2; D gene uncertain. CDR3 length: 13 residues. V was cut by 0 bases and J by 2 bases, with 4 bases left in between. Germline V CDR1 and CDR2: LGHDT, YNNKEL (reference sequence). Here the CDR3 reads CASSQDLNYGYTF. The CDR3 DNA is TGTGCCAGCAGCCAAGATCTCAACTATGGCTACACCTTC.

This clonotype has at least ten counts. The chain combines TRBV5-1 with TRBJ1-1; 9 bases align to TRBD1. Germline V CDR1 and CDR2: SGHRS, YFSETQ. This CDR3 spans 15 amino acids. The junction had 3 bases not matched to a gene; V was cut back by 3 bases and J by 0 bases. In DNA, the CDR3 is TGCGCCAGCAGCTCACAGGGGGCGATGAACACTGAAGCTTTCTTT. Its protein product is CASSSQGAMNTEAFF.

This clonotype was picked up many times. Relative to the germline gene, one junction end is altered; a read error may explain this. The chain is built from TRBV7-7 and TRBJ2-3; the D is unclear. Per the germline V gene, CDR1 is SSHAT and CDR2 is FNYEAQ (reference sequence). The CDR3 loop spans 15 amino acids. The CDR3 coding sequence is TGTGCTAGCAGCCGCAGGCCCTTTAGCACAGATACGCAGTATTTT. It is translated as CASSRRPFSTDTQYF.

The chain links TRBV6-5 to TRBJ2-7, with D possibly TRBD2 on 6 matching bases. Germline values: CDR1 MNHEY, CDR2 SVGAGI. The CDR3 loop spans 16 amino acids. Trimming took 2 bases from V and 4 from J, leaving 18 bases between them. CDR3 sequence reads: CASSYRGLGSGYEQYF. The DNA for the CDR3 is TGTGCCAGCAGTTACCGAGGTTTGGGGAGCGGGTACGAGCAGTACTTC.

This clonotype appeared many times. The CDR3 reads CAWSQGLAGETQYF. In DNA, the CDR3 is TGTGCCTGGTCCCAGGGACTAGCTGGTGAGACCCAGTACTTC. The chain recombines TRBV30 with TRBJ2-5; 9 bases are shared with TRBD2. The CDR3 consists of 14 residues. V lost 5 bases, J lost 5 bases, and 9 bases stayed unmatched. Per the germline V gene, CDR1 is GTSNPN and CDR2 is SVGIG (reference sequence).

This clonotype was detected a few times. The chain uses TRBV4-1 and TRBJ2-3, with TRBD1 identical over 7 bases. This CDR3 is 15 amino acids long. Unmatched junction bases numbered 6, after V lost 4 bases and J lost 2 bases. The V gene's germline CDR1 is MGHRA and CDR2 YSYEKL. The CDR3 is CASSRRQGYTDTQYF. Written as DNA, the CDR3 is TGCGCCAGCAGCCGCCGACAGGGCTACACAGATACGCAGTATTTT.

Relative to its sample, this clonotype is medium-sized. V usage is TRBV7-2 and J usage is TRBJ2-1; unclear D gene. Germline CDR1 reads SGHTA; CDR2 reads FQGNSA. V lost 4 bases, J lost 3 bases, and 7 bases lay in between. This CDR3 has 13 amino acids. The CDR3 region has the DNA TGTGCCAGCAGCTCCCGGGTCTACAATGAGCAGTTCTTC. Amino acids: CASSSRVYNEQFF.

This clonotype occurred many times. The rearrangement uses TRBV20-1 and TRBJ1-5; D is ambiguous. The germline CDR1 and CDR2 sequences are DFQATT and SNEGSKA (reference sequence). With 0 bases removed from V and 4 bases from J, the gap between germline ends came to 10 bases. There are 14 residues in the CDR3. DNA of the CDR3: TGCAGTGCTAGAGATTTCCGGGAGAATCAGCCCCAGCATTTT. Amino acids: CSARDFRENQPQHF.

This clonotype was observed at least ten times. The chain couples TRBV27 to TRBJ2-7; no reliable D call. This CDR3 is 15 amino acids long. The V gene's germline CDR1 is MNHEY and CDR2 SMNVEV (reference sequence). The V end lost 4 bases, the J end lost 1 base, and 14 bases lay between the germline ends. Here the CDR3 reads CASSSLDAVSYEQYF. In DNA, the CDR3 is TGTGCCAGCAGTTCCCTAGATGCGGTGTCCTACGAGCAGTACTTC.

This clonotype was detected a few times. This chain uses TRBV6-2 or TRBV6-3 with TRBJ1-5, with D unclear. Trimming shortened V by 2 bases and J by 1 base, and 12 bases separated the two germline ends. From germline, CDR1 is MNHEY and CDR2 SVGEGT. This CDR3 is built from 16 residues. For the CDR3, the DNA is TGTGCCAGCAGTTACACGGCACCCAGGAGCAATCAGCCCCAGCATTTT. This gives the protein CASSYTAPRSNQPQHF.

The CDR3 DNA follows: TGTGCCAGCAGTTTTACGGACAGGGTGGGGGAGCAGTACTTC. Residues: CASSFTDRVGEQYF. The V call is TRBV12-3 or TRBV12-4, the J call TRBJ2-7, with TRBD1 matching over 8 bases. V gave up 3 bases and J gave up 7 bases; unmatched junction bases: 8. This CDR3 has 14 amino acids.

This clonotype has at least ten counts. This rearrangement joins TRBV2 to TRBJ2-7; unclear D gene. Trimming stripped 4 bases from V and 6 bases from J, with 7 bases between. Germline CDR1 reads SNHLY; CDR2 reads FYNNEI. This CDR3 has 11 amino acids. Here the CDR3 reads CASSVRSEQYF. CDR3 DNA: TGTGCCAGCAGTGTAAGAAGCGAGCAGTACTTC.

This clonotype was counted ten times or more. The chain is built from TRBV2 and TRBJ2-5, with 11 positions matching TRBD2. Germline CDR1 is SNHLY and CDR2 is FYNNEI. V dropped 4 bases and J dropped 4; count of bases not matched to a gene: 2. The CDR3 consists of 14 residues. CDR3: CASSGSGGGETQYF. CDR3 in DNA: TGTGCCAGCAGTGGTAGCGGGGGGGGAGAGACCCAGTACTTC. Full variable domain (rest looked up from reference TRBV2 and TRBJ2-5): EPEVTQTPSHQVTQMGQEVILRCVPISNHLYFYWYRQILGQKVEFLVSFYNNEISEKSEIFDDQFSVERPDGSNFTLKIRSTKLEDSAMYFCASSGSGGGETQYFGPGTRLLVL.

In this sample, this clonotype turned up many times. The genes are TRBV27 and TRBJ2-2; D possibly corresponds to TRBD1 (5 bases). V shed 5 bases and J shed 5 bases, with 18 bases lying between them. Germline CDR1 MNHEY, CDR2 SMNVEV (reference sequence). This CDR3 is 16 amino acids long. CDR3 nucleotide sequence: TGTGCCAGCAGTCCCCCCCGCAGGGATGGAACCGGGGAGCTGTTTTTT. It codes for CASSPPRRDGTGELFF.

In this sample, this clonotype turned up many times. The V and J genes are TRBV25-1 and TRBJ2-2; TRBD1 is a possible D gene (5 bases). Germline V gene sequence: CDR1 MGHDK, CDR2 SYGVNS. V lost 8 bases and J lost 1, with 11 bases in between. The CDR3 is 14 residues long. Here the CDR3 DNA reads TGTGCCAGCCGCCCTACAGGGAACACCGGGGAGCTGTTTTTT. It codes for CASRPTGNTGELFF.

This clonotype has at least ten counts. This chain uses TRBV5-1 with TRBJ2-1; 11 bases line up with TRBD1. The CDR3 is made up of 17 amino acids. Germline values: CDR1 SGHRS, CDR2 YFSETQ. Trimming removed 0 bases from V and 10 bases from J; junction bases left unmatched: 12. The CDR3, as DNA: TGCGCCAGCAGCTTGGAGGTTATAGGACAGGGGGCTAGGGAGCAGTTCTTC. This gives the protein CASSLEVIGQGAREQFF.